This is a list of T cell receptor beta chains from one sample in a study of T cell repertoires in cytomegalovirus infection. Each CDR3 protein gets one entry after TCRdb re-called the reads with MiXCR. Of 250,000 to 300,000 distinct CDR3 sequences detected, approximately 22% appear once; the ten largest clones hold 15% to 20%. No antigen has been identified for these receptors. The sample was cultured PBMCs, taken from culture after CMV antigen stimulation. The receptors originated from a human donor in good health (CMV status not recorded). Some clones in this sample may be carry-over from other donors' samples. Each CDR3 is given with its conserved first and last residue. Each record gives: V gene, J gene, CDR3 protein.

TRBV20-1	TRBJ2-1	CSARDLMGSHEQFF
TRBV28	TRBJ2-7	CASSFHGGSYEQYF
TRBV20-1	TRBJ2-3	CSAPEGDKQYF
TRBV7-2	TRBJ1-4	CASSFRGANEKLFF
TRBV7-2	TRBJ1-2	CASSSEWTGRAGGYTF
TRBV14	TRBJ2-5	CASSRDRDPGTQYF
TRBV20-1	TRBJ2-5	CSARGEETRRQETQYF
TRBV7-2	TRBJ2-2	CASSTLPNTGELFF
TRBV12-3/TRBV12-4	TRBJ1-2	CASSFEGRGYTF
TRBV20-1	TRBJ1-1	CSASKYRGDTEAFF
TRBV10-3	TRBJ1-3	CAISDRQGGNTIYF
TRBV11-2	TRBJ2-1	CASSPPAGGGDEQFF
TRBV5-1	TRBJ2-1	CASSLGTSSGRNEQFF
TRBV3-1	TRBJ2-3	CASSGPRQGSADTQYF
TRBV19	TRBJ1-2	CASSIRTANYGYTF
TRBV6-1	TRBJ1-6	CASSEVWQGAAYNSPLHF
TRBV7-8	TRBJ2-1	CASSFSGNSYNEQFF
TRBV11-2	TRBJ1-1	CASSLVAPGNGSEAFF
TRBV25-1	TRBJ2-5	CASSEAGTGGTQYF
TRBV6-1	TRBJ1-1	CASSEGQQRAFF
TRBV6-6	TRBJ1-4	CASRGNREYNEKLFF
TRBV4-1	TRBJ2-1	CASSQDRFWIPGLYYNEQFF
TRBV11-2	TRBJ1-5	CASSWTVDSNQPQHF
TRBV7-2	TRBJ1-1	CASSLVKGTEAFF
TRBV6-2/TRBV6-3	TRBJ2-2	CATIAGGITGELFF
TRBV7-2	TRBJ1-5	CASSLVGLVNNQPQHF
TRBV2	TRBJ1-1	CASRLDRPSMNTEAFF
TRBV4-1	TRBJ1-6	CASSQVQDGSPLHF
TRBV11-2	TRBJ2-1	CASSFRLGLEYNEQFF
TRBV7-2	TRBJ2-5	CASSWHVGSETQYF
TRBV2	TRBJ2-7	CASSEMGISYEQYF
TRBV6-2/TRBV6-3	TRBJ2-1	CASSFLNREGLAVSYNEQFF
TRBV12-3/TRBV12-4	TRBJ1-4	CASSTDRVNEKLFF
TRBV7-9	TRBJ2-1	CASEALAGVPYNEQFF
TRBV7-6	TRBJ2-4	CASSPGSQEAKNIQYF
TRBV27	TRBJ2-2	CASSLDWPGTGELFF
TRBV7-6	TRBJ2-7	CASSLAFAWGEQYF
TRBV5-1	TRBJ1-1	CASSPQGHINTEAFF
TRBV6-2/TRBV6-3	TRBJ2-7	CASSYRSYEQYF
TRBV7-2	TRBJ1-1	CASSFSGGTNTEAFF
TRBV12-3/TRBV12-4	TRBJ2-1	CASSPQPTGLNEQFF
TRBV7-2	TRBJ1-1	CASSFSFRVGSNTEAFF
TRBV20-1	TRBJ2-5	CSARLRTSQETQYF
TRBV7-4	TRBJ2-5	CASSFYSTGRGQETQYF
TRBV5-1	TRBJ2-3	CASSLEGRGVDTQYF
TRBV6-1	TRBJ1-5	CASSEVGAGYQHF
TRBV9	TRBJ1-1	CASSVVLSMNTEAFF
TRBV20-1	TRBJ2-3	CSAGGATSRTVNSPDTQYF
TRBV7-2	TRBJ2-3	CASSLDREVTDTQYF
TRBV12-3/TRBV12-4	TRBJ2-1	CASSFIRNEQFF
TRBV6-2/TRBV6-3	TRBJ2-5	CASGRRGASFVGETQYF
TRBV7-2	TRBJ2-5	CASTRAHSGIQGETQYF
TRBV3-1	TRBJ1-2	CASSQELGRMGYTF
TRBV11-1	TRBJ2-3	CASSFGTSTDTQYF
TRBV20-1	TRBJ1-1	CSAREVGRLNTEAFF
TRBV6-4	TRBJ1-6	CASSAATGNNSPLHF
TRBV19	TRBJ1-3	CASSIGTGSGNTIYF
TRBV2	TRBJ2-3	CASRGSEYHSTDTQYF
TRBV20-1	TRBJ1-2	CSARTGGDYGYTF